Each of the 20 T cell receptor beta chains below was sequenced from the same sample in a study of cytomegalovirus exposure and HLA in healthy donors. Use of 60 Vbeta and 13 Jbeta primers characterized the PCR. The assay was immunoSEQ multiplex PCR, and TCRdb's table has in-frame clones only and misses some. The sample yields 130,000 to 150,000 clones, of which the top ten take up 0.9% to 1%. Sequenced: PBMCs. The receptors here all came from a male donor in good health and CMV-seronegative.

The DNA for the CDR3 is TGTGCCAGTATGCGGACAGGGAGTTATAGCAATCAGCCCCAGCATTTT. Protein product: CASMRTGSYSNQPQHF. V usage is TRBV19 and J usage is TRBJ1-5; 8 positions match TRBD1. Germline V gene data show CDR1 as LNHDA and CDR2 as SQIVND (reference sequence). The CDR3 is made up of 16 amino acids. The ends lost 7 bases at V and 0 bases at J; junction bases unmatched: 8.

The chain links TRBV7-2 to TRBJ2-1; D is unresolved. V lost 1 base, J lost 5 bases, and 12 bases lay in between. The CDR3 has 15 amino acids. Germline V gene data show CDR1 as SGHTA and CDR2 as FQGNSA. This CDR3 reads CASSLGALRHNEQFF. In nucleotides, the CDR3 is TGTGCCAGCAGCTTAGGTGCCCTGAGGCACAATGAGCAGTTCTTC.

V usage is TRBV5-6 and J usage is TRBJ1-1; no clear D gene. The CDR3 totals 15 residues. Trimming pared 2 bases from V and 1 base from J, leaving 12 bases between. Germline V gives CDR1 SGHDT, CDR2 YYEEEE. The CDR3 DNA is TGTGCCAGCAGCTTCCGCCCCGGAGGGAACACTGAAGCTTTCTTT. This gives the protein CASSFRPGGNTEAFF.

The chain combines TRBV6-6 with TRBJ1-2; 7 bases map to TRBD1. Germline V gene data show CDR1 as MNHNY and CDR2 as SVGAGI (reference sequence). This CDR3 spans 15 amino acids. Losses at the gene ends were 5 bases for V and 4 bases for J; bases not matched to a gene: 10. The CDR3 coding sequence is TGTGCCAGCAGTCGAGACAGGGAGTGGACCTATGGCTACACCTTC. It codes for CASSRDREWTYGYTF.

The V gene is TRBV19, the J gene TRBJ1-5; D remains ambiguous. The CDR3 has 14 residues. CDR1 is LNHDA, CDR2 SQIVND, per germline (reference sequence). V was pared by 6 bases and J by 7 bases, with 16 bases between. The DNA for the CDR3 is TGTGCCAGTAGAAGCGGAGGGCGGGCCCAGCCCCAGCATTTT. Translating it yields CASRSGGRAQPQHF.

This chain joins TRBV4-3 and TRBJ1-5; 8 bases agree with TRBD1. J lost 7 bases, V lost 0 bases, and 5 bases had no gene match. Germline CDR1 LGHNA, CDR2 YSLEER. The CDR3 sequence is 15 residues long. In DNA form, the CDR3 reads TGCGCCAGCAGCCAAGATAAGACAGGGGACCAGCCCCAGCATTTT. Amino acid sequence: CASSQDKTGDQPQHF.

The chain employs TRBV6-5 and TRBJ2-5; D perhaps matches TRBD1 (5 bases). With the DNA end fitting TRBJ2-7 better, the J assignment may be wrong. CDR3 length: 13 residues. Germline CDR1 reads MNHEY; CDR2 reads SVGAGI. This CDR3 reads CASSPDSFYEQYF. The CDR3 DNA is TGTGCCAGCAGTCCCGACAGCTTTTACGAGCAGTACTTC.

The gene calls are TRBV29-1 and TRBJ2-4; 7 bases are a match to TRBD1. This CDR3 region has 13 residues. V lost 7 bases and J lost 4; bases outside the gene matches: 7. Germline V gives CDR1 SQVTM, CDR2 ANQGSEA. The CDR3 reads CSAIQGTKNIQYF. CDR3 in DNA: TGCAGCGCAATACAGGGGACAAAAAACATTCAGTACTTC.

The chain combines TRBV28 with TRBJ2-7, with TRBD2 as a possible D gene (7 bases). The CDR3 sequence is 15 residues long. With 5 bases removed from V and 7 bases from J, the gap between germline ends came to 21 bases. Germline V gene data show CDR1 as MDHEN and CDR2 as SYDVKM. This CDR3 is CASSLSYGGRGEQYF. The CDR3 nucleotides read TGTGCCAGCAGTCTCTCTTACGGGGGGCGGGGGGAGCAGTACTTC. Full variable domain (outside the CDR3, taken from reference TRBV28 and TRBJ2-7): DVKVTQSSRYLVKRTGEKVFLECVQDMDHENMFWYRQDPGLGLRLIYFSYDVKMKEKGDIPEGYSVSREKKERFSLILESASTNQTSMYLCASSLSYGGRGEQYFGPGTRLTVT.

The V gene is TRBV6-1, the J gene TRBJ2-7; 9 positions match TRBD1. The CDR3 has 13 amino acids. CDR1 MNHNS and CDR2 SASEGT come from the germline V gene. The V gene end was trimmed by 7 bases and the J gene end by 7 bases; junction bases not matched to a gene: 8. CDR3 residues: CASTGQGAREQYF. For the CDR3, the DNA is TGTGCCAGCACGGGACAGGGAGCTCGGGAGCAGTACTTC.

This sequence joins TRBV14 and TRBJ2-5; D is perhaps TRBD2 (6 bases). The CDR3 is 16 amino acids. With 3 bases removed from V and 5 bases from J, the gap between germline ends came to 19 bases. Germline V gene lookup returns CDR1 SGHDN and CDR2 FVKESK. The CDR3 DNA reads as TGTGCCAGCAGCCACGCATGGACTCTAGCGCCGGAGACCCAGTACTTC. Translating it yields CASSHAWTLAPETQYF.

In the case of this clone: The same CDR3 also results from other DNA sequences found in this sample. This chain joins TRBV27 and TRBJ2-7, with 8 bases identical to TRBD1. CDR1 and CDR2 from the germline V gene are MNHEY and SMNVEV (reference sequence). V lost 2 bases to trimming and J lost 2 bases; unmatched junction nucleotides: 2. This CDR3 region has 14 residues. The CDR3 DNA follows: TGTGCCAGCAGTTTAGGGACAGGACCCTACGAGCAGTACTTC. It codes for CASSLGTGPYEQYF.

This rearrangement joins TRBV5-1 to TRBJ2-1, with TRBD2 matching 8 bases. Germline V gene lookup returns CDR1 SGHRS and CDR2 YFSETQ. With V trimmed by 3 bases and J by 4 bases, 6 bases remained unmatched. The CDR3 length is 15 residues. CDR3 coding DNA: TGCGCCAGCAGCTGGACGGGAGGGGGATACAATGAGCAGTTCTTC. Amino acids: CASSWTGGGYNEQFF.

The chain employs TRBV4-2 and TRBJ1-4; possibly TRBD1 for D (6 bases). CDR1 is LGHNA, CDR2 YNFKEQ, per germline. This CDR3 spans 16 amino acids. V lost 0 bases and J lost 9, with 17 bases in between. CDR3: CASSQDAVQGGQKLFF. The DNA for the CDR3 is TGTGCCAGCAGCCAAGATGCCGTACAGGGCGGTCAAAAACTGTTTTTT.

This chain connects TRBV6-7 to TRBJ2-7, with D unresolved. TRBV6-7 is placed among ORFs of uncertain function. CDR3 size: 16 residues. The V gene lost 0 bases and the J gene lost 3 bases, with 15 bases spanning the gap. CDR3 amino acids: CASSYSTFKKRYEQYF. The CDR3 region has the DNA TGTGCCAGCAGTTACTCGACCTTTAAGAAGCGCTACGAGCAGTACTTC.

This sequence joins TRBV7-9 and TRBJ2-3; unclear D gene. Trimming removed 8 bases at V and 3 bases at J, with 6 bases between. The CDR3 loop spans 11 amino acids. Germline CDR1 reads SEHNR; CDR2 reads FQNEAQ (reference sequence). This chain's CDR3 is CASGLTDTQYF. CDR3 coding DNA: TGTGCCAGCGGCCTTACAGATACGCAGTATTTT.

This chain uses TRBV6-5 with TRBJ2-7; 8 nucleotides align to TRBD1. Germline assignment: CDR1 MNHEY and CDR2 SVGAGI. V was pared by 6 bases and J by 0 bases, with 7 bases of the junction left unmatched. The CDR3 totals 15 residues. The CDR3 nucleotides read TGTGCCAGCAGATTCGACAGGGGCAGCTCCTACGAGCAGTACTTC. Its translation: CASRFDRGSSYEQYF.

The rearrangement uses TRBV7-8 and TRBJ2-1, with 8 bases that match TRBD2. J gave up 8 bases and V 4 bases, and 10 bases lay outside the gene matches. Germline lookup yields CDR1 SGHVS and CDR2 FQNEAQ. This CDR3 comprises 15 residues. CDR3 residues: CASSSGGPRSHEQFF. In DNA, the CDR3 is TGTGCCAGCAGCTCGGGAGGGCCCCGTTCACATGAGCAGTTCTTC.

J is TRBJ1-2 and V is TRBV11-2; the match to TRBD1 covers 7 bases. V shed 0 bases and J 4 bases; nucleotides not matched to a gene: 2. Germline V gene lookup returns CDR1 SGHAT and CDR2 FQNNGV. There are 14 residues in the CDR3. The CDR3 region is CASSLEQGSYGYTF. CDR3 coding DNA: TGTGCCAGCAGCTTAGAACAGGGGAGCTATGGCTACACCTTC.

In DNA form, the CDR3 reads TGTGCCTGGAGGGGCGACAGGGAGACCTATGGCTACACCTTC. Its protein product is CAWRGDRETYGYTF. The chain uses TRBV30 and TRBJ1-2, with TRBD1 matching over 7 bases. V shed 3 bases, J shed 4 bases, and the junction held 8 bases outside the gene matches. The V gene's germline CDR1 is GTSNPN and CDR2 SVGIG (reference sequence). This CDR3 contains 14 residues. Using reference TRBV30 and TRBJ1-2 for the parts outside the CDR3, the full variable domain is SQTIHQWPATLVQPVGSPLSLECTVEGTSNPNLYWYRQAAGRGLQLLFYSVGIGQISSEVPQNLSASRPQDRQFILSSKKLLLSDSGFYLCAWRGDRETYGYTFGSGTRLTVV.